The 32 T cell receptor beta chains below come from one sample, sequenced in a study of blood T cell repertoires in COVID-19. Using immunoSEQ multiplex PCR, the repertoire was profiled, and TCRdb retains in-frame clones only, with some absent. The sample has about 92,000 clones, 85% seen once. The specimen was peripheral blood. The receptors originated from a man at least 80 years old with acute or convalescent COVID-19.

The rearrangement joins TRBV5-1 to TRBJ2-3; 12 bases agree with TRBD2. CDR3 size: 13 residues. The V gene end was trimmed by 8 bases and the J gene end by 5 bases; junction bases not matched to a gene: 3. CDR1 is SGHRS and CDR2 is YFSETQ in the germline V gene. The CDR3 DNA sequence: TGCGCCAGTACTAGCGGGAGGCAAGATACGCAGTATTTT. Translation: CASTSGRQDTQYF.

This sequence joins TRBV6-5 and TRBJ2-3, with D perhaps matching TRBD2 (5 bases). Germline V gene lookup returns CDR1 MNHEY and CDR2 SVGAGI. V was pared by 6 bases and J by 8 bases, with 9 bases between. CDR3 length: 11 residues. The DNA of the CDR3 is TGTGCCAGCAGAATAACTAGTACGCAGTATTTT. Protein product: CASRITSTQYF.

V and J are TRBV24-1 and TRBJ2-1; 11 bases align to TRBD1. The CDR3 contains 14 residues. CDR1 and CDR2 (germline): KGHDR, SFDVKD. J gave up 7 bases and V 4 bases, and 2 bases lay outside the gene matches. CDR3 nucleotide sequence: TGTGCCACCAGTGAGGGACAGGGGGTGAATGAGCAGTTCTTC. Protein sequence: CATSEGQGVNEQFF.

The chain joins TRBV6-1 to TRBJ1-2; 8 nucleotides line up with TRBD1. Trimming at V came to 6 bases and at J to 14 bases, leaving 17 bases not matched to a gene. Germline lookup yields CDR1 MNHNS and CDR2 SASEGT. The CDR3 is 14 residues long. CDR3 loop: CASRPHPGTGRETF. The CDR3 DNA is TGTGCCAGCAGACCCCATCCGGGGACAGGAAGAGAAACCTTC.

This chain connects TRBV19 to TRBJ2-1, with 9 bases lining up with TRBD2. The V gene end was trimmed by 2 bases and the J gene end by 10 bases; junction bases not matched to a gene: 9. Per germline, CDR1 LNHDA and CDR2 SQIVND (reference sequence). CDR3 length equals 15 residues. DNA for the CDR3: TGTGCCAGTAGTATACGGCGGGAGGGTCGGCGGGAGCAGTTCTTC. This translates into CASSIRREGRREQFF.

V gene TRBV27 combines with J gene TRBJ2-5, with a possible D match to TRBD2 (5 bases). Trimming left V 6 bases short and J 4 bases short, with 21 bases between. CDR1 and CDR2 (germline): MNHEY, SMNVEV (reference sequence). The CDR3 extends over 16 amino acids. This chain's CDR3 is CASSADLANLRETQYF. In nucleotides, the CDR3 is TGTGCCAGCAGCGCCGATCTAGCTAATTTAAGAGAGACCCAGTACTTC.

This clone was counted a few times. The chain joins TRBV6-5 to TRBJ1-4; a possible D gene is TRBD1 (5 bases). V was pared by 6 bases and J by 7 bases, with 15 bases between. CDR3 length: 14 residues. Germline V gives CDR1 MNHEY, CDR2 SVGAGI. DNA for the CDR3: TGTGCCAGCAGATCTCAGGGTTTCGGTGAAAAACTGTTTTTT. Protein product: CASRSQGFGEKLFF.

The V and J genes are TRBV5-1 and TRBJ1-4; TRBD1 might be the D (6 bases). Germline values: CDR1 SGHRS, CDR2 YFSETQ. Between the trimmed V and J ends, which lost 4 bases and 7 bases, there was a span of 14 bases. CDR3 length: 14 amino acids. CDR3 sequence reads: CASSENRVSEKLFF. In DNA form, the CDR3 reads TGCGCCAGCAGCGAAAACAGGGTCTCTGAAAAACTGTTTTTT.

The chain combines TRBV15 with TRBJ2-1; a weak D match, TRBD1 (6 bases). This CDR3 is 15 amino acids long. Germline assignment: CDR1 LNHNV and CDR2 YYDKDF (reference sequence). V lost 1 base and J 0 bases, leaving 7 bases between the germline ends. The CDR3 DNA sequence: TGTGCCACCAGCAGAGGGACAGACTCCTACAATGAGCAGTTCTTC. This encodes CATSRGTDSYNEQFF.

This chain joins TRBV7-2 and TRBJ2-7, with D tentatively TRBD1 (5 bases). Germline V gives CDR1 SGHTA, CDR2 FQGNSA. Trimming pared 2 bases from V and 2 bases from J, leaving 10 bases between. The CDR3 loop spans 14 amino acids. CDR3 sequence: CASSLRQGTYEQYF. The CDR3, as DNA: TGTGCCAGCAGCTTACGGCAGGGAACCTACGAGCAGTACTTC.

This clone was seen more than once but under ten times. The chain combines TRBV14 with TRBJ2-3; 13 bases are shared with TRBD2. The germline gives CDR1 SGHDN, CDR2 FVKESK. The CDR3 runs 16 residues. V lost 5 bases, J lost 6 bases, and 8 bases stayed unmatched. The CDR3 bases are TGTGCCAGCAGCAGATGGACTAGCGGGAGTCGGGATACGCAGTATTTT. Translation: CASSRWTSGSRDTQYF.

V usage is TRBV19 and J usage is TRBJ2-7; D may be TRBD2 (6 bases). Trimming pared 4 bases from V and 2 bases from J, leaving 18 bases between. The CDR3 extends over 16 amino acids. Germline values: CDR1 LNHDA, CDR2 SQIVND (reference sequence). The CDR3 sequence: CASSTRGGRSAYEQYF. CDR3 in DNA: TGTGCCAGTAGTACCCGTGGGGGGAGATCGGCCTACGAGCAGTACTTC.

The gene calls are TRBV28 and TRBJ1-4, with 9 bases lining up with TRBD1. Germline V gene lookup returns CDR1 MDHEN and CDR2 SYDVKM. This CDR3 has 15 amino acids. With V trimmed by 2 bases and J by 7 bases, 5 bases remained unmatched. As DNA, the CDR3 is TGTGCCAGCAGTTTAGTGACAGGGGGTGGTGAAAAACTGTTTTTT. It specifies CASSLVTGGGEKLFF.

This sequence joins TRBV5-1 and TRBJ2-7; 7 positions match TRBD1. The germline gives CDR1 SGHRS, CDR2 YFSETQ. J was trimmed by 6 bases and V by 4 bases; bases with no gene match: 10. This CDR3 is 14 amino acids long. The CDR3 sequence is CASSPQFSGGEQYF. Here the CDR3 DNA reads TGCGCCAGCAGCCCACAGTTCTCAGGGGGCGAGCAGTACTTC.

J is TRBJ1-5 and V is TRBV27, with a weak D call TRBD1 (5 bases). From germline, CDR1 is MNHEY and CDR2 SMNVEV (reference sequence). V lost 3 bases, J lost 0 bases, and 15 bases lay in between. CDR3 length: 17 residues. CDR3: CASSFGRGTHSNQPQHF. The CDR3 coding sequence is TGTGCCAGCAGTTTCGGGAGGGGAACCCATAGCAATCAGCCCCAGCATTTT.

V and J are TRBV11-2 and TRBJ2-1; 7 bases align to TRBD2. From germline, CDR1 is SGHAT and CDR2 FQNNGV. Trimming removed 5 bases from V and 2 bases from J; junction bases left unmatched: 6. The CDR3 extends over 15 amino acids. The CDR3 spells CASSPFSGPYNEQFF. CDR3 nucleotide sequence: TGTGCCAGCAGCCCTTTTAGCGGGCCCTACAATGAGCAGTTCTTC.

V and J are TRBV6-1 and TRBJ2-5, with 8 bases aligning to TRBD1. CDR3 length: 15 amino acids. In germline, CDR1 is MNHNS, CDR2 SASEGT. The V gene end was trimmed by 1 base and the J gene end by 0 bases; junction bases not matched to a gene: 1. The CDR3 sequence: CASSEGQGNQETQYF. CDR3 nucleotide sequence: TGTGCCAGCAGTGAAGGACAGGGGAACCAAGAGACCCAGTACTTC.

This clone appeared many times. The chain carries TRBV7-2 and TRBJ2-3; 11 nucleotides agree with TRBD2. The CDR3 is 15 residues long. V shed 5 bases and J 6 bases; nucleotides not matched to a gene: 7. Germline V gene sequence: CDR1 SGHTA, CDR2 FQGNSA. The CDR3 reads CASSQPTSGMDTQYF. DNA for the CDR3: TGTGCCAGCAGCCAACCGACTAGCGGGATGGATACGCAGTATTTT.

This clone was counted only a few times. Compared with germline, one end of the junction differs, possibly owing to a read error. The chain carries TRBV4-2 and TRBJ1-5; 7 nucleotides align to TRBD1. Germline V lookup: CDR1 LGHNA, CDR2 YNFKEQ. The CDR3 is 15 amino acids. CDR3 bases: TGTGCCAGCAGCCAAACCCGACAGGGCAAGCAGCCCCAGCATTTT. Translating it yields CASSQTRQGKQPQHF.

The chain couples TRBV7-2 to TRBJ2-7; 7 bases match TRBD2. Germline values: CDR1 SGHTA, CDR2 FQGNSA. J was trimmed by 5 bases and V by 5 bases; bases with no gene match: 6. This CDR3 spans 13 amino acids. CDR3 amino acids: CASSPRLAHEQYF. The CDR3 DNA is TGTGCCAGCAGCCCTCGACTAGCCCACGAGCAGTACTTC.

The CDR3 coding sequence is TGCAGCGTTGCGGGACTAGCGGGGTCCAATGAGCAGTTCTTC. Amino acids: CSVAGLAGSNEQFF. The chain couples TRBV29-1 to TRBJ2-1, with TRBD2 identical over 13 bases. With 4 bases clipped from V and 6 bases from J, the junction kept 3 bases outside the gene matches. Germline V gene sequence: CDR1 SQVTM, CDR2 ANQGSEA. This CDR3 contains 14 residues.

The chain carries TRBV28 and TRBJ1-4; D not certain. With 5 bases removed from V and 7 bases from J, the gap between germline ends came to 14 bases. CDR1 and CDR2 (germline): MDHEN, SYDVKM. This CDR3 comprises 14 residues. The CDR3: CASSIPAGSEKLFF. CDR3 in DNA: TGTGCCAGCAGTATTCCCGCGGGGAGTGAAAAACTGTTTTTT.

This clone was observed a handful of times. V and J are TRBV30 and TRBJ2-6; 12 positions agree with TRBD1. The CDR3 contains 17 residues. The trim removed 2 bases at V and 2 bases at J, leaving 4 bases unmatched. Germline values: CDR1 GTSNPN, CDR2 SVGIG (reference sequence). The CDR3 coding sequence is TGTGCCTGGAGTACGGGACAGGGGGCGCCTGGGGCCAACGTCCTGACTTTC. This encodes CAWSTGQGAPGANVLTF.

The chain employs TRBV5-6 and TRBJ2-7, with D tentatively TRBD1 (6 bases). V lost 4 bases and J 6 bases, leaving 23 bases between the germline ends. This CDR3 is built from 16 residues. The germline V gene encodes CDR1 SGHDT and CDR2 YYEEEE. The CDR3 protein is CASSPHVGALYLEQYF. CDR3 sequence (DNA): TGTGCCAGCAGCCCCCACGTGGGGGCCCTCTATCTCGAGCAGTACTTC.

The rearrangement joins TRBV7-2 to TRBJ2-5, with 10 bases matching TRBD1. CDR1 is SGHTA, CDR2 FQGNSA, per germline. J lost 4 bases, V lost 5 bases, and 7 bases had no gene match. The CDR3 is made up of 15 amino acids. CDR3 region: CASSRGQGVRETQYF. CDR3 DNA sequence: TGTGCCAGCAGCAGAGGACAGGGGGTTCGAGAGACCCAGTACTTC.

Note on this clone: Other DNA sequences in this sample translate to the same CDR3. The chain joins TRBV5-1 to TRBJ2-5; 8 nucleotides agree with TRBD1. V was clipped by 3 bases and J by 2 bases; unmatched bases: 3. Germline V lookup: CDR1 SGHRS, CDR2 YFSETQ. The CDR3 loop spans 14 amino acids. CDR3 in amino acids: CASSSGQGQETQYF. The CDR3 DNA sequence: TGCGCCAGCAGCTCTGGACAGGGACAAGAGACCCAGTACTTC. The whole variable domain, filled in from reference TRBV5-1 and TRBJ2-5, reads KAGVTQTPRYLIKTRGQQVTLSCSPISGHRSVSWYQQTPGQGLQFLFEYFSETQRNKGNFPGRFSGRQFSNSRSEMNVSTLELGDSALYLCASSSGQGQETQYFGPGTRLLVL.

This chain links TRBV11-3 with TRBJ2-3; TRBD1 is a possible D gene (6 bases). Trimming removed 2 bases from V and 2 bases from J, with 14 bases in between. Germline CDR1 and CDR2: SGHNT and YENEEA. This CDR3 is built from 16 residues. The DNA of the CDR3 is TGTGCCAGCAGCTTATCTCCAGGACAGAACACAGATACGCAGTATTTT. It yields the protein CASSLSPGQNTDTQYF.

The chain is built from TRBV6-5 and TRBJ1-2; D might be TRBD1 (5 bases). The CDR3 is 16 residues long. With 2 bases removed from V and 4 bases from J, the gap between germline ends came to 17 bases. Germline CDR1 is MNHEY and CDR2 is SVGAGI. This CDR3 is CASSYPSTPDTYGYTF. For the CDR3, the DNA is TGTGCCAGCAGTTACCCCTCCACTCCGGACACCTATGGCTACACCTTC.

This clone was seen more than once but under ten times. V gene TRBV7-9 combines with J gene TRBJ1-2; 7 bases are shared with TRBD1. The CDR3 is 15 amino acids. The germline CDR1 and CDR2 sequences are SEHNR and FQNEAQ (reference sequence). V was clipped by 4 bases and J by 5 bases; unmatched bases: 10. In DNA, the CDR3 is TGTGCCAGCAGCTACCGGGACAGCCATTTTTATGGCTACACCTTC. Its translation: CASSYRDSHFYGYTF.

This sequence joins TRBV6-6 and TRBJ1-1; D perhaps matches TRBD1 (6 bases). V lost 4 bases and J lost 2, with 17 bases in between. The CDR3 covers 16 residues. Germline CDR1 and CDR2: MNHNY and SVGAGI (reference sequence). The CDR3 region is CASSSLPVTGNTEAFF. The CDR3 DNA follows: TGTGCCAGCAGTTCCCTCCCGGTGACAGGAAACACTGAAGCTTTCTTT.

This clone came up once. This rearrangement joins TRBV28 to TRBJ1-2, with 9 bases identical to TRBD1. The V gene end was trimmed by 10 bases and the J gene end by 2 bases; junction bases not matched to a gene: 11. This CDR3 contains 15 residues. Germline V gives CDR1 MDHEN, CDR2 SYDVKM. The CDR3 is CANSPGQGINYGYTF. The CDR3 DNA reads TGTGCCAACTCCCCGGGACAGGGAATCAACTATGGCTACACCTTC.

The chain carries TRBV28 and TRBJ1-6; TRBD1 agrees at 8 bases. With 7 bases clipped from V and 10 bases from J, the junction kept 12 bases outside the gene matches. The germline gives CDR1 MDHEN, CDR2 SYDVKM. This CDR3 is built from 15 residues. CDR3 DNA: TGTGCCAGCAACCCCCTAGGACAGGGAAGGTCACCCCTCCACTTT. It encodes CASNPLGQGRSPLHF. The full variable domain, rest sourced from reference TRBV28 and TRBJ1-6, is DVKVTQSSRYLVKRTGEKVFLECVQDMDHENMFWYRQDPGLGLRLIYFSYDVKMKEKGDIPEGYSVSREKKERFSLILESASTNQTSMYLCASNPLGQGRSPLHFGNGTRLTVT.